This T cell receptor beta chain was identified in a study of blood T cell repertoires in COVID-19. Germline V gene sequence: CDR1 LNHNV, CDR2 YYDKDF (reference sequence). Trimming left V 5 bases short and J 4 bases short, with 12 bases between. This CDR3 spans 14 amino acids. The table came from immunoSEQ multiplex PCR; TCRdb's copy has only in-frame clones and leaves some out. The repertoire holds roughly 310,000 clones, with about 88% as singletons. Material: PBMCs or T cells enriched from blood (not recorded which). This TCR was recovered from a man between 60 and 70 years old who had recovered from COVID-19. The genes are TRBV15 and TRBJ2-1, with D possibly TRBD2 on 5 matching bases. The CDR3 DNA reads as TGTGCCACCAGCGGACTCGGGAATTACAATGAGCAGTTCTTC. Its translation is CATSGLGNYNEQFF.